Listed below are T cell receptor beta chains from one sample, sequenced in a study of blood T cells in healthy people across ages. TCRdb reanalysed the 5' RACE reads using MiXCR and keeps one entry per CDR3 protein. The sample has around 500,000 distinct CDR3 sequences; about a quarter are singletons. This sample also appeared in a second study, on T cells of mothers and their children.

The sequencing sample was made of blood. The origin of the receptors is a boy aged 2 to 10 in good health. The CDR3 runs from the conserved cysteine through the conserved F or W. Fields, in order: D gene, J gene, clone size, V gene, CDR3 DNA, CDR3 protein. D genes are given only for firm matches. Not every row has a clone size; where given, it reads once, few, many or a size class.

TRBD2 | TRBJ2-3 | - | TRBV10-3 | TGTGCCACCCTAGCGGGTTACACAGATACGCAGTATTTT | CATLAGYTDTQYF
- | TRBJ2-1 | - | TRBV18 | TGTGCCAGCTCGCACGCCTCGTCCGTTTACAATGAGCAGTTCTTC | CASSHASSVYNEQFF
- | TRBJ2-5 | few | TRBV12-3/TRBV12-4 | TGTGCCAGCACCGTAGTAGGAGAGACCCAGTACTTC | CASTVVGETQYF
- | TRBJ1-5 | - | TRBV15 | TGTGCCACCAGCAGAGACCAGGGGAGCAATCAGCCCCAGCATTTT | CATSRDQGSNQPQHF
- | TRBJ2-1 | few | TRBV5-1 | TGCGCCAGCAGCAGGCGGGACGCATCTGGTGAGCAGTTCTTC | CASSRRDASGEQFF
- | TRBJ2-3 | - | TRBV12-3/TRBV12-4 | TGTGCCAGCAGCGGCGGTGGCTTGTACACAGATACGCAGTATTTT | CASSGGGLYTDTQYF
- | TRBJ2-6 | few | TRBV7-2 | TGTGCCAGCAGCTCAAGATCAGGATCAGGGGCCAACGTCCTGACTTTC | CASSSRSGSGANVLTF
- | TRBJ2-7 | - | TRBV20-1 | TGCAGTGCTAGTTCCCCATACACCTACGAGCAGTACTTC | CSASSPYTYEQYF
TRBD1 | TRBJ1-2 | once | TRBV6-4 | TGTGCCAGCAGTGACCCGGGGACAGGTGGTGGCTACGCCTTC | CASSDPGTGGGYAF
- | TRBJ2-2 | - | TRBV30 | TGTGCCTGGACGGACAGCTCGAACACCGGGGAGCTGTTTTTT | CAWTDSSNTGELFF
TRBD2 | TRBJ2-5 | few | TRBV12-3/TRBV12-4 | TGTGCCAGCAGTTCCGGGACTAGCGGGAGTAGGAACCAAGAGACCCAGTACTTC | CASSSGTSGSRNQETQYF
- | TRBJ2-5 | - | TRBV6-1 | TGTGCCAGCAGTGAAGCGGGGGCGGAGACCCAGTACTTC | CASSEAGAETQYF
- | TRBJ2-7 | - | TRBV4-3 | TGCGCCAGCAGCCGATCGACAGGGCGGGAGTACGAGCAGTACTTC | CASSRSTGREYEQYF
- | TRBJ1-1 | few | TRBV27 | TGTGCCAGCAGTTTCTACATTAGCGGGCGCGGAACTGAAGCTTTCTTT | CASSFYISGRGTEAFF
- | TRBJ2-5 | - | TRBV29-1 | TGCAGCGTTGGGTTAGACACCTCCCAAGAGACCCAGTACTTC | CSVGLDTSQETQYF
TRBD1 | TRBJ1-1 | few | TRBV6-5 | TGTGCCAGCAAAAATAGGGGGCTAGGCACTGAAGCTTTCTTT | CASKNRGLGTEAFF
- | TRBJ1-3 | few | TRBV7-9 | TGTGCCAACAGCTTTTTGGGCATGGGGTACGGCAACACCATATATTTT | CANSFLGMGYGNTIYF
- | TRBJ1-1 | few | TRBV6-5 | TGTGCCAGCAGTTGGATGGAGAAGAACACTGAAGCTTTCTTT | CASSWMEKNTEAFF
- | TRBJ2-7 | once | TRBV7-2 | TGTGCCAGCAACCTACAGGGTGGGGTCTACGAGCAGTACTTC | CASNLQGGVYEQYF
TRBD2 | TRBJ2-6 | - | TRBV14 | TGTGCCAGCAGCCCGGGACTAGCGGGGGCCAACGTCCTGACTTTC | CASSPGLAGANVLTF
- | TRBJ2-7 | many | TRBV15 | TGTGCCACCAGCATCACAGCCGCCTACGAGCAGTACTTC | CATSITAAYEQYF
- | TRBJ1-1 | - | TRBV4-1 | TGCGCCAGCAGCCACAACACTGAAGCTTTCTTT | CASSHNTEAFF
- | TRBJ2-1 | - | TRBV4-3 | TGCGCCAGCAGCCAAGTTAGGGGGGACGACAATGAGCAGTTCTTC | CASSQVRGDDNEQFF
- | TRBJ1-5 | few | TRBV12-3/TRBV12-4 | TGTGCCAGCAGTTATGTAGGGATAGATCAGCCCCAGCATTTT | CASSYVGIDQPQHF
- | TRBJ1-5 | few | TRBV29-1 | TGCAGCGCAATGGACAGAGAAGATCAGCCCCAGCATTTT | CSAMDREDQPQHF
- | TRBJ1-1 | - | TRBV5-1 | TGCGCCAGCAGCTGGGGGGGCGAGGGCACTGAAGCTTTCTTT | CASSWGGEGTEAFF
TRBD2 | TRBJ2-1 | - | TRBV7-3 | TGTGCCAGCAGCTCTCAAGCGGGAGTGGTCTACAATGAGCAGTTCTTC | CASSSQAGVVYNEQFF
- | TRBJ2-1 | many | TRBV29-1 | TGCAGCGTTGACGTCGTTTCCTACAATGAGCAGTTCTTC | CSVDVVSYNEQFF
- | TRBJ1-2 | - | TRBV7-9 | TGTGCCAGCAGCCCTCCGTGGGCTAACTATGGCTACACCTTC | CASSPPWANYGYTF
TRBD2 | TRBJ2-3 | - | TRBV7-2 | TGTGCCAGCAGCGTTACTAGCGGGGGGGCGAATACGCAGTATTTT | CASSVTSGGANTQYF
- | TRBJ2-5 | few | TRBV25-1 | TGTGCCAGCAGTGAAGGGCAGGGGCTAAGGGAGACCCAGTACTTC | CASSEGQGLRETQYF
- | TRBJ2-7 | - | TRBV18 | TGTGCCAGCTCACTCGGCCCTCTGGGCTACGAGCAGTACTTC | CASSLGPLGYEQYF
- | TRBJ2-1 | few | TRBV10-3 | TGTGCCATCAGGACCCAAAGCAATGAGCAGTTCTTC | CAIRTQSNEQFF
- | TRBJ2-4 | few | TRBV10-3 | TGTGCCATCAGTGAACCACTAGCCAAAAACATTCAGTACTTC | CAISEPLAKNIQYF
TRBD2 | TRBJ2-7 | - | TRBV20-1 | TGCAGTGCTAGAGCTAGAACCGGGACTAGCGGGGAAGAGCAGTACTTC | CSARARTGTSGEEQYF
- | TRBJ2-2 | few | TRBV6-1 | TGTGCCAGCAGTGAGGGCTTTCGCTACACCGGGGAGCTGTTTTTT | CASSEGFRYTGELFF
TRBD2 | TRBJ2-1 | - | TRBV12-3/TRBV12-4 | TGTGCCAGCTGGGGGGCGGGGGGCCGGAATGAGCAGTTCTTC | CASWGAGGRNEQFF
TRBD1 | TRBJ2-1 | - | TRBV10-3 | TGTGCCATCAGTGACAAAGTTGAATGGCAGGGGGAACTCTTC | CAISDKVEWQGELF
TRBD1 | TRBJ2-5 | few | TRBV12-3/TRBV12-4 | TGTGCCAGCAGTCCTGCGTGGACAGGGGGCGCCGGACCAGCCCAAGAGACCCAGTACTTC | CASSPAWTGGAGPAQETQYF
- | TRBJ2-6 | few | TRBV15 | TGTGCCACCAGCAGAGCTCGGGCCTCTGGGGCCAACGTCCTGACTTTC | CATSRARASGANVLTF
- | TRBJ2-5 | - | TRBV7-6 | TGTGCCAGCAGCTTCGACAATCGTTTAGTTACACCTCAAGAGACCCAGTACTTC | CASSFDNRLVTPQETQYF
- | TRBJ2-1 | few | TRBV19 | TGTGCCAGTACCCCGACAGACTACAATGAGCAGTTCTTC | CASTPTDYNEQFF
- | TRBJ2-3 | - | TRBV14 | TGTGCCAGCAGCCCTAATACAGAAACAGATACGCAGTATTTT | CASSPNTETDTQYF